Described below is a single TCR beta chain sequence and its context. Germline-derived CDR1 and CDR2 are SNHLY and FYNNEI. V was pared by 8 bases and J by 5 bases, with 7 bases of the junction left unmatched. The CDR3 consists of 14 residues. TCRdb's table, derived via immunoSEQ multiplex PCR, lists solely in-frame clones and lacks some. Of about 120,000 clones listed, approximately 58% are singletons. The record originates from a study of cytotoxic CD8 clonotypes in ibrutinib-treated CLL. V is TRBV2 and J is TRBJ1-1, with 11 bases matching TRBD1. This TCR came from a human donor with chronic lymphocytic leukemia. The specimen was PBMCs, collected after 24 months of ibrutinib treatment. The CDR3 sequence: CASVWTGGATEAFF. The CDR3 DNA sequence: TGTGCCAGCGTATGGACAGGGGGCGCGACTGAAGCTTTCTTT. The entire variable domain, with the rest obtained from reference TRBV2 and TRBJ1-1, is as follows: EPEVTQTPSHQVTQMGQEVILRCVPISNHLYFYWYRQILGQKVEFLVSFYNNEISEKSEIFDDQFSVERPDGSNFTLKIRSTKLEDSAMYFCASVWTGGATEAFFGQGTRLTVV.